A single sample gave rise to the 7 T cell receptor beta chains below, sequenced in a study of response to subunit inactivated influenza vaccine. Each CDR3 protein gets one entry after TCRdb re-called the RT-PCR reads with MiXCR. The data contain about 570,000 distinct CDR3 sequences, roughly 12% of them singletons. These data also featured in a second study, about T cells expressing NK-cell markers. Turning to that study: Generation of TCR beta cDNA was performed by 5'RACE template switching incorporating UMIs.

Sequences were derived from PBMCs from blood, sampled on the day of vaccination. Receptor source: a man aged 45-60 years who received an inactivated influenza vaccine.

CDR3 sequence (DNA): TGCGCCAGCAGCTTTGTTGGGGACCAAGAGACCCAGTACTTC. Translating it yields CASSFVGDQETQYF. The chain carries TRBV5-1 and TRBJ2-5; no clear D gene. V lost 2 bases and J 0 bases, leaving 8 bases between the germline ends. Germline loops: CDR1 SGHRS, CDR2 YFSETQ. The CDR3 length is 14 residues.

The chain combines TRBV20-1 with TRBJ2-7; D possibly corresponds to TRBD2 (5 bases). Between the trimmed V and J ends, which lost 1 base and 6 bases, there was a span of 16 bases. This CDR3 contains 14 residues. The germline V gene encodes CDR1 DFQATT and CDR2 SNEGSKA (reference sequence). The DNA for the CDR3 is TGCAGTGCTAGAGCTCGGGGTGGTCCCTCCGAGCAGTACTTC. Its translation is CSARARGGPSEQYF.

The chain carries TRBV6-5 and TRBJ2-3, with 8 bases lining up with TRBD2. The germline V gene encodes CDR1 MNHEY and CDR2 SVGAGI. Germline trimming cut 0 bases from V and 6 bases from J; bases unmatched to any gene: 11. The CDR3 extends over 17 amino acids. CDR3 residues: CASSYSSPGGITDTQYF. Here the CDR3 DNA reads TGTGCCAGCAGTTACTCCTCCCCGGGAGGGATTACTGATACGCAGTATTTT.

J is TRBJ2-5 and V is TRBV3-1; 8 positions match TRBD2. Germline-derived CDR1 and CDR2 are LGHDT and YNNKEL (reference sequence). Trimming took 6 bases from V and 5 from J; bases not matched to a gene: 14. The CDR3 loop spans 16 amino acids. CDR3 DNA sequence: TGTGCCAGCAGACCCCGCGGGACTAGGCGGTTCGAGACCCAGTACTTC. Its translation is CASRPRGTRRFETQYF.

This clonotype was seen more than once but under ten times. The rearrangement links TRBV24-1 to TRBJ2-3, with D maybe TRBD1 (6 bases). The germline V gene has CDR1 KGHDR and CDR2 SFDVKD. CDR3 size: 13 residues. V lost 3 bases and J lost 8, with 11 bases in between. The CDR3 loop is CATSDPIGGTQYF. CDR3 nucleotide sequence: TGTGCCACCAGTGATCCCATAGGGGGTACGCAGTATTTT.

In its sample, this clonotype was seen a few times. The gene calls are TRBV25-1 and TRBJ2-1, with 8 positions matching TRBD2. CDR1 is MGHDK and CDR2 is SYGVNS in the germline V gene. V lost 1 base and J lost 2; bases outside the gene matches: 7. CDR3 length: 17 residues. CDR3 amino acids: CASSESGSGRPYNEQFF. The CDR3 region has the DNA TGTGCCAGCAGTGAATCCGGCAGCGGGAGACCCTACAATGAGCAGTTCTTC.

In this sample, this clonotype turned up a few times. The rearrangement joins TRBV11-2 to TRBJ2-1, with no clear D. CDR3 length: 12 amino acids. The V gene lost 5 bases and the J gene lost 16 bases, with 18 bases spanning the gap. Germline CDR1 is SGHAT and CDR2 is FQNNGV. The CDR3 protein is CASSPQKLTFFF. In DNA, the CDR3 is TGTGCCAGCAGCCCCCAAAAGCTTACATTTTTCTTC.